This T cell receptor beta chain came from a study of tumor and adjacent non-tumor tissue in lung cancer. For the study at large: On average, productive TCRbeta reads reached around 4 million per sample. Notes on the study in general: Normal lung showed higher cumulative top 100 clone frequency than tumor. Compared with tumor, normal lung showed significantly lower TCR diversity.

A modified ARM-PCR protocol with three rounds of nested PCR amplified TCRbeta. A single record per CDR3 protein comes from TCRdb applying MiXCR to the multiplex PCR reads. Of 100,000 to 120,000 distinct CDR3 sequences in the sample, 84% are singletons; the top ten hold about 23%. Germline-derived CDR1 and CDR2 are MNHEY and SVGAGI. Trimming removed 5 bases from V and 3 bases from J; junction bases left unmatched: 13. The CDR3 totals 16 residues. RNA was extracted from bulk tissue without any cell sorting. Donors were chemotherapy-naive, newly diagnosed lung cancer surgical patients in China, August–late 2014. A note on this clonotype: Its antigen is currently unknown.

The chain links TRBV6-5 to TRBJ2-7; TRBD2 matches 7 bases. Sequencing was carried out using lung tumor tissue. This clonotype originated in a man in his 70s with non-small cell lung cancer. CDR3 region: CASSPAGARESYEQYF. Here the CDR3 DNA reads TGTGCCAGCAGTCCTGCGGGAGCAAGGGAAAGCTACGAGCAGTACTTC.